This TCR beta chain was recovered during a study of cytomegalovirus exposure and HLA in healthy donors. The PCR employed 60 Vbeta primers together with 13 Jbeta primers. Generated by immunoSEQ multiplex PCR, the TCRdb table keeps only in-frame clones and is missing some. This table has about 160,000 clones, around 74% appearing once. V lost 4 bases and J lost 4; bases outside the gene matches: 2. Germline lookup yields CDR1 MNHEY and CDR2 SVGAGI. The CDR3 has 15 amino acids. J is TRBJ2-3 and V is TRBV6-5, with 13 bases matching TRBD2. Specimen: PBMCs. The sequence came from a woman aged 25 to 39 in good health and CMV-seronegative. The CDR3 spells CASSLGTSGADTQYF. For the CDR3, the DNA is TGTGCCAGCAGTTTAGGGACTAGCGGGGCAGATACGCAGTATTTT.